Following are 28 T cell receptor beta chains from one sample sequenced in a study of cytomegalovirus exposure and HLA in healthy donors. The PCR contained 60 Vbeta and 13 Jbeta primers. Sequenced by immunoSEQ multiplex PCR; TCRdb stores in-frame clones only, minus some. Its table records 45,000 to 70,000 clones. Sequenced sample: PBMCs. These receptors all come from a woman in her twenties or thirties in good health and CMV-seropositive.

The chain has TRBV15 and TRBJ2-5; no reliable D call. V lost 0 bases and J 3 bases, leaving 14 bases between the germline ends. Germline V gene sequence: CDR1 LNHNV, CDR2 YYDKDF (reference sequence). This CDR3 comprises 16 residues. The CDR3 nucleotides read TGTGCCACCAGCAGAGATCGCGGCCCGACGGAAGAGACCCAGTACTTC. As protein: CATSRDRGPTEETQYF.

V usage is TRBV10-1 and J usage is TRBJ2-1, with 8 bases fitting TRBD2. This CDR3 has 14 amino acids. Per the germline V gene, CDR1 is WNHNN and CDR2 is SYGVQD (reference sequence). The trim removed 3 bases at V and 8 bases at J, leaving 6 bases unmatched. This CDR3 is CASSERGGSDEQFF. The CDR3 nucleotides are TGCGCCAGCAGTGAACGGGGGGGCTCAGATGAGCAGTTCTTC.

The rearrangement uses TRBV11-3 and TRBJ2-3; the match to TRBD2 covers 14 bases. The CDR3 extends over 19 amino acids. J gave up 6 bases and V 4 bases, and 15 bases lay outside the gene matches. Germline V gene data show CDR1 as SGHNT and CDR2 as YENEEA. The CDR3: CASSSRAGGLAGVSDTQYF. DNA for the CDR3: TGTGCCAGCAGCTCTAGAGCGGGGGGACTAGCGGGAGTATCTGATACGCAGTATTTT.

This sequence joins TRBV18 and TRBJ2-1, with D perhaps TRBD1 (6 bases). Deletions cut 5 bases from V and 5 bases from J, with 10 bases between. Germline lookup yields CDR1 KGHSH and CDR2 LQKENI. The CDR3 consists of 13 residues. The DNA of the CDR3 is TGTGCCAGCTCAAAGGGGGTACACAATGAGCAGTTCTTC. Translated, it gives CASSKGVHNEQFF.

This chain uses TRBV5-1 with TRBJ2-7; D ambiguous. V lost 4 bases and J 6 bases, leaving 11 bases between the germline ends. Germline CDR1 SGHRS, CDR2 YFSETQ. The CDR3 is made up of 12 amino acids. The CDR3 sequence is CASSPSTPEQYF. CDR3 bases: TGCGCCAGCAGCCCCTCAACTCCCGAGCAGTACTTC.

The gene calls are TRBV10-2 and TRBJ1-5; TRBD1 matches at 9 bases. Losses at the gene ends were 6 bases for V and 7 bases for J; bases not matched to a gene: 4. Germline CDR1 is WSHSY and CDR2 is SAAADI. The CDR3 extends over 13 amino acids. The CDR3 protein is CASSTGQGQPQHF. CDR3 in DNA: TGCGCCAGCAGCACGGGACAGGGACAGCCCCAGCATTTT.

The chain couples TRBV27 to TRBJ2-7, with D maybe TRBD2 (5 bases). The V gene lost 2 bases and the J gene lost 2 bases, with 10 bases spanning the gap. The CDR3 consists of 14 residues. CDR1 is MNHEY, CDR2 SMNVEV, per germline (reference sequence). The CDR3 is CASSLGGSPYEQYF. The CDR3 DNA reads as TGTGCCAGCAGTTTAGGCGGGTCTCCCTACGAGCAGTACTTC.

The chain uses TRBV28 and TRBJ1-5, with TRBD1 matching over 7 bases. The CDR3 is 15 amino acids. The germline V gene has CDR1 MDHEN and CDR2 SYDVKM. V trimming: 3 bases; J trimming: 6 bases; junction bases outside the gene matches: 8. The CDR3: CASSLIRQGFQPQHF. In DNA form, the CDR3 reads TGTGCCAGCAGTTTGATACGACAGGGCTTTCAGCCCCAGCATTTT.

CDR3 DNA sequence: TGTGCCAGCAGCTTAGATGGAGCGGACCAATTCCGCTACACCTTC. Amino acid sequence: CASSLDGADQFRYTF. The rearrangement links TRBV7-2 to TRBJ1-2; D unresolved. The germline gives CDR1 SGHTA, CDR2 FQGNSA. The CDR3 contains 15 residues. V was clipped by 1 base and J by 9 bases, with 18 bases between them.

DNA of the CDR3: TGTGCCAGCAGACCCCGGGCTAGCGGGACCACAGATACGCAGTATTTT. The encoded protein is CASRPRASGTTDTQYF. V and J are TRBV7-9 and TRBJ2-3, with 9 bases lining up with TRBD2. The V gene end was trimmed by 6 bases and the J gene end by 2 bases; junction bases not matched to a gene: 9. This CDR3 comprises 16 residues. Germline CDR1 SEHNR, CDR2 FQNEAQ (reference sequence).

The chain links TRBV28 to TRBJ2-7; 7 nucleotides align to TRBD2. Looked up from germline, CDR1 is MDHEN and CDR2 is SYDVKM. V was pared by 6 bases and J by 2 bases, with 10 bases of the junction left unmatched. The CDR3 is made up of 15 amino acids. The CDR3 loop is CASRDARDYPYEQYF. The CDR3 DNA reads TGTGCCAGCAGAGACGCCCGGGACTACCCCTACGAGCAGTACTTC.

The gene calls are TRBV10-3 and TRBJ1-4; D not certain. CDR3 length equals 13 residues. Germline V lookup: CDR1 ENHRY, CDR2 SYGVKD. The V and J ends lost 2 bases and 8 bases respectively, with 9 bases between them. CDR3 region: CAISEGRGEKLFF. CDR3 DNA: TGTGCCATCAGTGAGGGACGCGGGGAAAAACTGTTTTTT.

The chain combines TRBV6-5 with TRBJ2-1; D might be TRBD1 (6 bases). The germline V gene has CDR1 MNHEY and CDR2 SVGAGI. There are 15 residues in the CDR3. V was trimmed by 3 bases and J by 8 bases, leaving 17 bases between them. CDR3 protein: CASSYTGTNPHEQFF. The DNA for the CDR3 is TGTGCCAGCAGTTATACCGGGACAAACCCCCATGAGCAGTTCTTC.

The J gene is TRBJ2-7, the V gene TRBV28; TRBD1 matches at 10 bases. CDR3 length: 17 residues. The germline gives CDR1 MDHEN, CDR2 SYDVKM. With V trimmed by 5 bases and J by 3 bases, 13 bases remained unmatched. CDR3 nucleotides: TGTGCCAGCAGTACTCCCACCGGGACAGGGGCGTTCTACGAGCAGTACTTC. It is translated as CASSTPTGTGAFYEQYF.

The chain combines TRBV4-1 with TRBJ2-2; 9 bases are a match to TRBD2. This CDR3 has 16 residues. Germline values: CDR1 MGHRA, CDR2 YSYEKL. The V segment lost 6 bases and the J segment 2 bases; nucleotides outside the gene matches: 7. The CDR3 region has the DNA TGCGCCAGCAGGGTTAGCGGGGGCCCAAACACCGGGGAGCTGTTTTTT. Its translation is CASRVSGGPNTGELFF.

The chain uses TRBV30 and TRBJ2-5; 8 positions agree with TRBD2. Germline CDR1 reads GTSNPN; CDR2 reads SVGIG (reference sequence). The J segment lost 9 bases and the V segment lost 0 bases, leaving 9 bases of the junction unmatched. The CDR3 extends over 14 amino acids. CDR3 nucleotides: TGTGCCTGGAGTGTACGGGGGGGGGCTGCGGCCCAGTACTTC. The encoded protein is CAWSVRGGAAAQYF. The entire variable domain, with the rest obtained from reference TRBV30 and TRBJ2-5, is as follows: SQTIHQWPATLVQPVGSPLSLECTVEGTSNPNLYWYRQAAGRGLQLLFYSVGIGQISSEVPQNLSASRPQDRQFILSSKKLLLSDSGFYLCAWSVRGGAAAQYFGPGTRLLVL.

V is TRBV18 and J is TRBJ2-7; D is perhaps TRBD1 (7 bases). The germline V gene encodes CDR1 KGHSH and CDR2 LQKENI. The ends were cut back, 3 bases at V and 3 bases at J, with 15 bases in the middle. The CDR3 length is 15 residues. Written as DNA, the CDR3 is TGTGCCAGCTCACCCTCAGGGGGGAAGGACTACGAGCAGTACTTC. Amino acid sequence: CASSPSGGKDYEQYF.

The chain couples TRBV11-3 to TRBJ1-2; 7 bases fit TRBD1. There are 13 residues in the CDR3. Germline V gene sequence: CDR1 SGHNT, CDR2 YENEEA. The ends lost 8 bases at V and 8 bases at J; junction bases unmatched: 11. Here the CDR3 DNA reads TGTGCCAGCGGACAGGCCTTGACGGGCGGCTACACCTTC. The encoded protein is CASGQALTGGYTF.

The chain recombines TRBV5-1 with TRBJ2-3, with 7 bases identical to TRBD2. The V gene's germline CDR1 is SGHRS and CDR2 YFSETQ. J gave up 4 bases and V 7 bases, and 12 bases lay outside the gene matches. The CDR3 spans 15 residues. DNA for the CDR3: TGCGCCAGCGCGTTTGCGGGAGTGGGGGCAGATACGCAGTATTTT. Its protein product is CASAFAGVGADTQYF.

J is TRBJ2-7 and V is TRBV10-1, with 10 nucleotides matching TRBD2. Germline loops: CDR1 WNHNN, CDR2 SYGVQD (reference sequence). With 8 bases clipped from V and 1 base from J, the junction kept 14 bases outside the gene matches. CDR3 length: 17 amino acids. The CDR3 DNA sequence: TGCGCCAGCGGGGAAGTTGCTAGCGGGAGTGAATCCTACGAGCAGTACTTC. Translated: CASGEVASGSESYEQYF.

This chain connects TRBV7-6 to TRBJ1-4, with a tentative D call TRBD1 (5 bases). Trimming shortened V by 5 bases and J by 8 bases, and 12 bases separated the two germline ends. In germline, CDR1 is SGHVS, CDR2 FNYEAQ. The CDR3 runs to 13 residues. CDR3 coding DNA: TGTGCCAGCAGCATGGGGACTTGGGAAAAACTGTTTTTT. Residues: CASSMGTWEKLFF. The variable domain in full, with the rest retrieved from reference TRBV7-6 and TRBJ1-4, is GAGVSQSPRYKVTKRGQDVALRCDPISGHVSLYWYRQALGQGPEFLTYFNYEAQQDKSGLPNDRFSAERPEGSISTLTIQRTEQRDSAMYRCASSMGTWEKLFFGSGTQLSVL.

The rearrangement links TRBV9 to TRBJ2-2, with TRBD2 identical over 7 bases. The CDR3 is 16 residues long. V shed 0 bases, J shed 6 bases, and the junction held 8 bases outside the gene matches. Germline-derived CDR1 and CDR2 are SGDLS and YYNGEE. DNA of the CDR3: TGTGCCAGCAGCGTAGGGGCGGCGGGAGACGCCGGGGAGCTGTTTTTT. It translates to CASSVGAAGDAGELFF.

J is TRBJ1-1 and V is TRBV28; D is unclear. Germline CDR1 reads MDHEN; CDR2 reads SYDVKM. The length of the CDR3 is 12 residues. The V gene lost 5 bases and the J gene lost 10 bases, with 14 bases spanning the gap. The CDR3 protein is CASSLRNLGAFF. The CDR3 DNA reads TGTGCCAGCAGTCTCAGGAATTTGGGAGCTTTCTTT.

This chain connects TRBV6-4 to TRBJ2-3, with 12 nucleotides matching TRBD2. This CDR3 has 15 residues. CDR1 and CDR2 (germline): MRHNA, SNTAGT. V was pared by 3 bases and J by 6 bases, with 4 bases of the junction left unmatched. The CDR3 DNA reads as TGTGCCAGCAGTGAGACTAGCGGGGGTGGTGATACGCAGTATTTT. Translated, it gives CASSETSGGGDTQYF.

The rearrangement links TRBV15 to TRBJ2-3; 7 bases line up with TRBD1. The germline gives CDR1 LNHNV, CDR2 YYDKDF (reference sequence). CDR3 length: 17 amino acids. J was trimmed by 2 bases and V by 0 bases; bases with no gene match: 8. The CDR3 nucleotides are TGTGCCACCAGCAGAGAAGGCGTCGGACAGGTCACAGATACGCAGTATTTT. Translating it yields CATSREGVGQVTDTQYF.

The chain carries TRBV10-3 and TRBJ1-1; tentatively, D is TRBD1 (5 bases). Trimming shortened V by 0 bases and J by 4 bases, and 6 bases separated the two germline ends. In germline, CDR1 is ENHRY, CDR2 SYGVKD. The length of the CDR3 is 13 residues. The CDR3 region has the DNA TGTGCCATCAGTGAGTCGGGGGGCACTGAAGCTTTCTTT. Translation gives CAISESGGTEAFF.

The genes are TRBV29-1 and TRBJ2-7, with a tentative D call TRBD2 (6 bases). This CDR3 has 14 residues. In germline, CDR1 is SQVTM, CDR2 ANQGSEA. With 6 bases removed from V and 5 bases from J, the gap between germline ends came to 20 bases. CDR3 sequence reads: CSVDSGVRVDEQYF. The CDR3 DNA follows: TGCAGCGTAGATTCGGGAGTCCGAGTCGACGAGCAGTACTTC.

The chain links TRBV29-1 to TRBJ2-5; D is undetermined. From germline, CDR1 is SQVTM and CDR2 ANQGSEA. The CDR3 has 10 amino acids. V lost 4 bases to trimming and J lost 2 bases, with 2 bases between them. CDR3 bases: TGCAGCGTTGTACAAGAGACCCAGTACTTC. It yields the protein CSVVQETQYF.